Here is one TCR beta chain with its context. This entry is derived from a study of T cell responses to AZD1222 COVID-19 vaccine. The wider study: The analysis combined second doses at about 4 or about 12 weeks.

Sequencing was performed with immunoSEQ multiplex PCR; in TCRdb, only in-frame clones are kept and a portion is missing. The sample lists about 100,000 clones, approximately 90% occurring once. Trimming at V came to 4 bases and at J to 4 bases, leaving 15 bases not matched to a gene. From germline, CDR1 is WNHNN and CDR2 SYGVQD (reference sequence). CDR3 size: 18 residues. The origin of this receptor is an adult in good health. This sequence joins TRBV10-1 and TRBJ2-5; 10 bases are a match to TRBD1. Sequencing was performed on peripheral blood, taken on day 0 of AZD1222 vaccination. The CDR3 nucleotides read TGCGCCAGCAGTGGTTCCGCCCAGGGACAGGGGACACCAGAGACCCAGTACTTC. It codes for CASSGSAQGQGTPETQYF.